These 18 T cell receptor beta chains were all obtained from the same sample, sequenced in a study of blood T cell repertoires in COVID-19. Sequencing was performed with immunoSEQ multiplex PCR; in TCRdb, only in-frame clones are kept and a portion is missing. The data hold around 130,000 clones, with approximately 90% observed a single time. Sequenced: peripheral blood. Source of these receptors: a man between 65 and 85 years old with active COVID-19.

V and J are TRBV5-5 and TRBJ2-7, with 10 positions matching TRBD1. Germline V CDR1 and CDR2: SGHKS, YYEKEE (reference sequence). Trimming at V came to 4 bases and at J to 3 bases, leaving 10 bases not matched to a gene. The CDR3 has 16 residues. CDR3 amino acids: CASSPPGQGTFYEQYF. CDR3 nucleotides: TGTGCCAGCAGCCCCCCGGGACAGGGGACTTTCTACGAGCAGTACTTC. Using reference TRBV5-5 and TRBJ2-7 for the parts outside the CDR3, the full variable domain is DAGVTQSPTHLIKTRGQQVTLRCSPISGHKSVSWYQQVLGQGPQFIFQYYEKEERGRGNFPDRFSARQFPNYSSELNVNALLLGDSALYLCASSPPGQGTFYEQYFGPGTRLTVT.

The chain uses TRBV29-1 and TRBJ2-5, with D tentatively TRBD2 (5 bases). CDR1 and CDR2 from the germline V gene are SQVTM and ANQGSEA. CDR3 length: 11 residues. V was clipped by 4 bases and J by 5 bases, with 8 bases between them. CDR3 residues: CSVVGSETQYF. CDR3 DNA sequence: TGCAGCGTTGTGGGGAGCGAGACCCAGTACTTC. The full variable domain, completed using reference TRBV29-1 and TRBJ2-5, is SAVISQKPSRDICQRGTSLTIQCQVDSQVTMMFWYRQQPGQSLTLIATANQGSEATYESGFVIDKFPISRPNLTFSTLTVSNMSPEDSSIYLCSVVGSETQYFGPGTRLLVL.

CDR3: CASSPWTGDSRGQHF. CDR3 DNA: TGTGCCAGCAGTCCCTGGACAGGGGATTCTCGGGGCCAGCATTTT. The chain is built from TRBV28 and TRBJ1-5; 9 bases are a match to TRBD1. Per the germline V gene, CDR1 is MDHEN and CDR2 is SYDVKM. Trimming removed 5 bases from V and 12 bases from J; junction bases left unmatched: 14. The CDR3 has 15 amino acids.

In DNA, the CDR3 is TGTGCCAGCAGCTTAGGGTCCGGGACAGTCAAAGAGACCCAGTACTTC. The encoded protein is CASSLGSGTVKETQYF. The genes are TRBV7-9 and TRBJ2-5; 7 positions match TRBD1. The V segment lost 1 base and the J segment 3 bases; nucleotides outside the gene matches: 8. The CDR3 extends over 16 amino acids. Germline V gene sequence: CDR1 SEHNR, CDR2 FQNEAQ (reference sequence). Full variable domain (missing parts from reference TRBV7-9 and TRBJ2-5): DTGVSQNPRHKITKRGQNVTFRCDPISEHNRLYWYRQTLGQGPEFLTYFQNEAQLEKSRLLSDRFSAERPKGSFSTLEIQRTEQGDSAMYLCASSLGSGTVKETQYFGPGTRLLVL.

The V gene is TRBV7-2, the J gene TRBJ2-7; TRBD1 is a possible D gene (6 bases). The CDR3 length is 14 residues. V dropped 5 bases and J dropped 1 base, with 12 bases sitting between them. Per germline, CDR1 SGHTA and CDR2 FQGNSA. The CDR3 loop reads CASSIGQHSYEQYF. CDR3 nucleotides: TGTGCCAGCAGCATAGGACAGCATTCCTACGAGCAGTACTTC. Full variable domain (missing parts from reference TRBV7-2 and TRBJ2-7): GAGVSQSPSNKVTEKGKDVELRCDPISGHTALYWYRQSLGQGLEFLIYFQGNSAPDKSGLPSDRFSAERTGGSVSTLTIQRTQQEDSAVYLCASSIGQHSYEQYFGPGTRLTVT.

This chain uses TRBV28 with TRBJ2-7; 7 nucleotides align to TRBD1. Germline V CDR1 and CDR2: MDHEN, SYDVKM. The ends lost 5 bases at V and 7 bases at J; junction bases unmatched: 14. This CDR3 is built from 15 residues. The CDR3 loop reads CASSRTGSPLWEQYF. Here the CDR3 DNA reads TGTGCCAGCAGTCGGACAGGAAGCCCCTTATGGGAGCAGTACTTC.

The chain couples TRBV19 to TRBJ2-7, with 7 bases that match TRBD1. Germline CDR1 reads LNHDA; CDR2 reads SQIVND (reference sequence). V lost 3 bases and J lost 4; bases outside the gene matches: 9. The CDR3 consists of 15 residues. CDR3 region: CASSIGWTGDYEQYF. CDR3 coding DNA: TGTGCCAGTAGTATCGGATGGACAGGCGATTACGAGCAGTACTTC.

The chain is built from TRBV28 and TRBJ1-2, with 10 bases identical to TRBD1. CDR1 is MDHEN, CDR2 SYDVKM, per germline. The CDR3 has 14 amino acids. V shed 7 bases and J 8 bases; nucleotides not matched to a gene: 10. The CDR3 loop is CASTTGGAGEGYTF. The DNA of the CDR3 is TGTGCCAGCACGACAGGGGGCGCAGGGGAAGGCTACACCTTC.

This clone was detected once. This chain uses TRBV5-1 with TRBJ1-1; 9 nucleotides match TRBD1. CDR3 length equals 15 residues. Germline V lookup: CDR1 SGHRS, CDR2 YFSETQ. The ends lost 3 bases at V and 0 bases at J; junction bases unmatched: 3. CDR3 in amino acids: CASSSGQGMNTEAFF. The CDR3 DNA reads as TGCGCCAGCAGCTCCGGACAGGGGATGAACACTGAAGCTTTCTTT.

This clone was counted a single time. The chain carries TRBV23-1 and TRBJ2-3; 7 bases agree with TRBD2. TRBV23-1 is flagged as an ORF with uncertain function. With 5 bases clipped from V and 0 bases from J, the junction kept 8 bases outside the gene matches. The CDR3 contains 16 residues. Written as DNA, the CDR3 is TGCGCCAGCAGTTTGGGGGGGGGAAGTAGCACAGATACGCAGTATTTT. This codes for CASSLGGGSSTDTQYF.

In the case of this clone: Additional DNA sequences in this sample encode the identical CDR3. The chain combines TRBV5-1 with TRBJ2-5; TRBD2 agrees at 7 bases. Germline CDR1 and CDR2: SGHRS and YFSETQ. V dropped 0 bases and J dropped 2; count of bases not matched to a gene: 7. This CDR3 is built from 16 residues. The CDR3 DNA sequence: TGCGCCAGCAGCTTGGCCGCCGCTAGCGGACAAGAGACCCAGTACTTC. It yields the protein CASSLAAASGQETQYF.

V is TRBV9 and J is TRBJ2-3; 7 bases match TRBD2. J gave up 0 bases and V 4 bases, and 5 bases lay outside the gene matches. The CDR3 covers 15 residues. Germline lookup yields CDR1 SGDLS and CDR2 YYNGEE. CDR3 region: CASSPQRGSTDTQYF. Written as DNA, the CDR3 is TGTGCCAGCAGCCCTCAGCGGGGAAGCACAGATACGCAGTATTTT.

This sequence joins TRBV11-2 and TRBJ2-1; possibly TRBD2 for D (5 bases). Trimming left V 2 bases short and J 10 bases short, with 9 bases between. The CDR3 has 12 amino acids. The germline V gene encodes CDR1 SGHAT and CDR2 FQNNGV. CDR3 coding DNA: TGTGCCAGCAGCTTATCGGGAAGGGAGCAGTTCTTC. Its translation is CASSLSGREQFF.

The chain links TRBV7-2 to TRBJ2-3, with D perhaps matching TRBD2 (5 bases). The CDR3 loop spans 14 amino acids. V lost 3 bases and J lost 3, with 10 bases in between. Germline-derived CDR1 and CDR2 are SGHTA and FQGNSA. This CDR3 is CASSFEGRTDTQYF. CDR3 nucleotide sequence: TGTGCCAGCAGCTTCGAGGGCCGGACAGATACGCAGTATTTT.

The rearrangement joins TRBV15 to TRBJ2-1; 13 positions match TRBD2. In germline, CDR1 is LNHNV, CDR2 YYDKDF (reference sequence). CDR3 length: 14 residues. V shed 9 bases and J 6 bases; nucleotides not matched to a gene: 5. The CDR3 is CATSTSGRANEQFF. The CDR3 DNA sequence: TGTGCCACGTCTACTAGCGGGAGGGCCAATGAGCAGTTCTTC. Complete variable domain (other parts from reference TRBV15 and TRBJ2-1): DAMVIQNPRYQVTQFGKPVTLSCSQTLNHNVMYWYQQKSSQAPKLLFHYYDKDFNNEADTPDNFQSRRPNTSFCFLDIRSPGLGDTAMYLCATSTSGRANEQFFGPGTRLTVL.

The chain carries TRBV11-2 and TRBJ2-1, with 11 bases aligning to TRBD2. V lost 5 bases and J lost 4; bases outside the gene matches: 10. This CDR3 has 17 amino acids. Germline values: CDR1 SGHAT, CDR2 FQNNGV. CDR3 region: CASSPTLAGGVYNEQFF. CDR3 DNA sequence: TGTGCCAGCAGCCCAACCCTAGCGGGAGGAGTTTACAATGAGCAGTTCTTC.

Only one count was recorded for this clone. The V and J genes are TRBV7-6 and TRBJ2-1, with 7 nucleotides matching TRBD2. The CDR3 loop spans 20 amino acids. Germline CDR1 is SGHVS and CDR2 is FNYEAQ. The V gene end was trimmed by 5 bases and the J gene end by 3 bases; junction bases not matched to a gene: 22. CDR3 coding DNA: TGTGCCAGCAGCCGAGCCCTTATAGCGCGGGAGTTAACACTCTACAATGAGCAGTTCTTC. It specifies CASSRALIARELTLYNEQFF.

This clone was seen a few times. This chain joins TRBV6-1 and TRBJ2-1; 11 bases are shared with TRBD2. CDR3 length: 18 residues. Trimming removed 1 base from V and 2 bases from J; junction bases left unmatched: 7. Germline V gene lookup returns CDR1 MNHNS and CDR2 SASEGT. The CDR3 loop reads CASSEVFSTSGTYNEQFF. Written as DNA, the CDR3 is TGTGCCAGCAGTGAAGTTTTTTCGACTAGCGGGACCTACAATGAGCAGTTCTTC.